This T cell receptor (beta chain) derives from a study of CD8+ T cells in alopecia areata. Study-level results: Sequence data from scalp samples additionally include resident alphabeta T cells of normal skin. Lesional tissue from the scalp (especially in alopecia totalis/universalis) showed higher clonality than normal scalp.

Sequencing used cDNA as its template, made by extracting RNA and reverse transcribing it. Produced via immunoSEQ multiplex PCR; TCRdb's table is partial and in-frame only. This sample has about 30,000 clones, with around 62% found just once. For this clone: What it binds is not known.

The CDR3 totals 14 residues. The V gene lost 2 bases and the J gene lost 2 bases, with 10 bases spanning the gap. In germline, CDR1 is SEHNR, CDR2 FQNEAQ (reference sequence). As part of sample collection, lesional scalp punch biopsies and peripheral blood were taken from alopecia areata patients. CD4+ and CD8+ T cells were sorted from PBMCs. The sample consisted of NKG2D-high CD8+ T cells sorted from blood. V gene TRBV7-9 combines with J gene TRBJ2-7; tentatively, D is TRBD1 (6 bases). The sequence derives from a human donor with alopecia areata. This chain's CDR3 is CASSLPAGAYEQYF. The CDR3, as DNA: TGTGCCAGCAGCTTACCCGCAGGGGCCTACGAGCAGTACTTC.